These 7 T cell receptor beta chains were sequenced from one sample in a study of a mutant IDH1 vaccine in newly diagnosed glioma. Time point indicated: week 23, last vaccination. In the vaccine, a single dose held 300 ug of the mutant IDH1 20-mer peptide, along with topical imiquimod. Assay used: immunoSEQ multiplex PCR; TCRdb lists only in-frame clones, some missing. Of under 45,000 clones listed, approximately 84% are singletons. Antigen specificity for these receptors is unknown. Sample: PBMCs, taken from a glioma patient whose treatment included an IDH1 peptide vaccine. These receptors originate from a woman under 30 with glioma. Some clones in this sample may be carry-over from other donors' samples.

This chain joins TRBV2 and TRBJ2-5, with 11 bases matching TRBD2. Looked up from germline, CDR1 is SNHLY and CDR2 is FYNNEI. Germline trimming cut 6 bases from V and 0 bases from J; bases unmatched to any gene: 6. The length of the CDR3 is 16 residues. Written as DNA, the CDR3 is TGTGCCAGCAGCACACCGGGACTAGCGGACCAAGAGACCCAGTACTTC. Translation: CASSTPGLADQETQYF.

V gene TRBV27 combines with J gene TRBJ1-2, with D possibly being TRBD1 (6 bases). CDR3 size: 15 residues. CDR1 and CDR2 (germline): MNHEY, SMNVEV (reference sequence). Trimming removed 2 bases from V and 4 bases from J, with 14 bases in between. CDR3 nucleotide sequence: TGTGCCAGCAGTTTACGGGCAGGGGCGACCTATGGCTACACCTTC. Translating gives CASSLRAGATYGYTF.

The chain links TRBV9 to TRBJ2-1, with 9 nucleotides matching TRBD1. After removal of 3 bases from V and 7 bases from J, the junction contained 11 bases not matched to a gene. Germline V lookup: CDR1 SGDLS, CDR2 YYNGEE. The CDR3 loop spans 16 amino acids. Written as DNA, the CDR3 is TGTGCCAGCAGCGACCGCACTGGACAGGGGATGAATGAGCAGTTCTTC. This sequence encodes CASSDRTGQGMNEQFF.

This clone was counted a single time. In DNA form, the CDR3 reads TGTGCCAGCAGCTTGGGGCCTAGAGGGCAAGAGACCCAGTACTTC. Its translation is CASSLGPRGQETQYF. The V gene is TRBV5-8, the J gene TRBJ2-5; D perhaps matches TRBD2 (5 bases). The CDR3 runs 15 residues. V lost 0 bases and J lost 2, with 11 bases in between. Germline V gene sequence: CDR1 SGHTS, CDR2 YDEGEE.

The J gene is TRBJ2-7, the V gene TRBV19; TRBD1 matches at 8 bases. Per germline, CDR1 LNHDA and CDR2 SQIVND (reference sequence). V gave up 3 bases and J gave up 3 bases; unmatched junction bases: 4. CDR3 length: 14 residues. The CDR3 loop is CASSILGQGYEQYF. The CDR3, as DNA: TGTGCCAGTAGTATCCTTGGACAGGGCTACGAGCAGTACTTC.

This chain connects TRBV6-5 to TRBJ1-1; tentative D call: TRBD1 (5 bases). Germline values: CDR1 MNHEY, CDR2 SVGAGI. Between the trimmed V and J ends, which lost 4 bases and 3 bases, there was a span of 12 bases. The CDR3 length is 14 residues. DNA for the CDR3: TGTGCCAGCAGTTCCCCCTTGGGGGACACTGAAGCTTTCTTT. Amino acid sequence: CASSSPLGDTEAFF.

This chain uses TRBV29-1 with TRBJ1-4; D is ambiguous. The germline gives CDR1 SQVTM, CDR2 ANQGSEA. CDR3 length: 13 residues. Trimming stripped 1 base from V and 4 bases from J, with 7 bases between. As DNA, the CDR3 is TGCAGCGTTGAAGGGGGAGGTAATGAAAAACTGTTTTTT. It encodes CSVEGGGNEKLFF.